The 18 T cell receptor beta chains reported below all come from one sample, sequenced in a study of cytotoxic CD8 clonotypes in ibrutinib-treated CLL. The assay was immunoSEQ multiplex PCR, and TCRdb's table has in-frame clones only and misses some. This sample has around 310,000 clones, with around four fifths found just once. The material sequenced was PBMCs, taken before ibrutinib treatment. These receptors were taken from a human donor with chronic lymphocytic leukemia.

This clone appeared a few times. The chain links TRBV25-1 to TRBJ1-1, with 8 bases lining up with TRBD1. V trimming: 8 bases; J trimming: 8 bases; junction bases outside the gene matches: 4. Germline CDR1 and CDR2: MGHDK and SYGVNS. The CDR3 has 11 amino acids. DNA for the CDR3: TGTGCCAGCGTCGACAGGGGCGAAGCTTTCTTT. Protein: CASVDRGEAFF. Variable domain in full (rest from reference TRBV25-1 and TRBJ1-1): EADIYQTPRYLVIGTGKKITLECSQTMGHDKMYWYQQDPGMELHLIHYSYGVNSTEKGDLSSESTVSRIRTEHFPLTLESARPSHTSQYLCASVDRGEAFFGQGTRLTVV.

This clone was detected only a few times. The J gene is TRBJ2-1, the V gene TRBV4-3; no clear D gene. Trimming pared 0 bases from V and 10 bases from J, leaving 16 bases between. CDR3 length equals 15 residues. Germline V CDR1 and CDR2: LGHNA, YSLEER. CDR3 in amino acids: CASSQDVLARREQFF. For the CDR3, the DNA is TGCGCCAGCAGCCAAGACGTGCTTGCGAGAAGGGAGCAGTTCTTC.

The V gene is TRBV30, the J gene TRBJ2-6; a possible D gene is TRBD1 (6 bases). The germline gives CDR1 GTSNPN, CDR2 SVGIG (reference sequence). V was pared by 8 bases and J by 1 base, with 15 bases between. The CDR3 covers 15 residues. The CDR3 sequence is CARDTHLSGANVLTF. CDR3 DNA sequence: TGTGCCCGGGACACCCACTTATCTGGGGCCAACGTCCTGACTTTC.

The chain is built from TRBV9 and TRBJ2-6, with D perhaps matching TRBD1 or TRBD2 (7 bases each). The V end was cut by 3 bases, the J end by 4 bases, with 23 bases between. Germline V gene lookup returns CDR1 SGDLS and CDR2 YYNGEE. The CDR3 has 19 residues. CDR3 sequence reads: CASSAGRTGGSSGANVLTF. CDR3 sequence (DNA): TGTGCCAGCAGCGCCGGGCGGACAGGCGGGAGTTCAGGGGCCAACGTCCTGACTTTC.

The gene calls are TRBV5-1 and TRBJ1-4; D remains unclear. V lost 4 bases and J lost 6, with 13 bases in between. The CDR3 spans 14 residues. Germline CDR1 is SGHRS and CDR2 is YFSETQ. The CDR3 region is CASSPSRTDEKLFF. CDR3 nucleotide sequence: TGCGCCAGCAGCCCCTCGAGGACGGATGAAAAACTGTTTTTT.

The V call is TRBV30, the J call TRBJ2-5; 7 bases are shared with TRBD2. V lost 2 bases and J lost 4; bases outside the gene matches: 4. CDR3 length: 13 residues. Germline CDR1 is GTSNPN and CDR2 is SVGIG (reference sequence). The CDR3 DNA follows: TGTGCCTGGAGTCCTGCGGGAGCAGAGACCCAGTACTTC. Residues: CAWSPAGAETQYF.

The gene calls are TRBV6-6 and TRBJ2-7; D is possibly TRBD2 (6 bases). This CDR3 is built from 13 residues. Trimming took 4 bases from V and 7 from J, leaving 14 bases between them. The germline CDR1 and CDR2 sequences are MNHNY and SVGAGI (reference sequence). Written as DNA, the CDR3 is TGTGCCAGCAGTTCCCGACTAGTCTGGGAGCAGTACTTC. Its protein product is CASSSRLVWEQYF.

The chain joins TRBV10-3 to TRBJ1-5; no clear D. The V gene's germline CDR1 is ENHRY and CDR2 SYGVKD. The CDR3 has 14 amino acids. Trimming left V 4 bases short and J 0 bases short, with 7 bases between. CDR3 in amino acids: CAISGRSSNQPQHF. CDR3 DNA sequence: TGTGCCATCAGTGGACGGAGTAGCAATCAGCCCCAGCATTTT.

This chain uses TRBV10-3 with TRBJ2-7, with TRBD1 matching 11 bases. The germline V gene has CDR1 ENHRY and CDR2 SYGVKD. The CDR3 is 14 residues long. After removal of 7 bases from V and 6 bases from J, the junction contained 8 bases not matched to a gene. This CDR3 is CAIKGQGAIFEQYF. CDR3 DNA sequence: TGTGCCATCAAAGGACAGGGGGCTATTTTCGAGCAGTACTTC.

The genes are TRBV7-2 and TRBJ2-1; D is possibly TRBD2 (5 bases). V was trimmed by 8 bases and J by 2 bases, leaving 16 bases between them. The germline gives CDR1 SGHTA, CDR2 FQGNSA. This CDR3 is built from 15 residues. The CDR3 DNA follows: TGTGCCAGCCTCCGTTCGTACGGGGCCTACAATGAGCAGTTCTTC. This translates into CASLRSYGAYNEQFF.

The chain is built from TRBV2 and TRBJ2-1, with a possible D match to TRBD2 (6 bases). Deletions cut 7 bases from V and 8 bases from J, with 15 bases between. The CDR3 has 13 amino acids. Germline lookup yields CDR1 SNHLY and CDR2 FYNNEI. In DNA form, the CDR3 reads TGTGCCAGCACCCAGACTAGTCTCGATGAGCAGTTCTTC. It codes for CASTQTSLDEQFF.

The chain carries TRBV2 and TRBJ2-7, with D tentatively TRBD1 (6 bases). This CDR3 is 15 amino acids long. The germline CDR1 and CDR2 sequences are SNHLY and FYNNEI. V was shortened by 5 bases and J by 0 bases, with 14 bases between the two germline ends. CDR3 coding DNA: TGTGCCAGCAGTTCCGACAGGACAAGCTCCTACGAGCAGTACTTC. It specifies CASSSDRTSSYEQYF.

This chain joins TRBV7-2 and TRBJ1-1, with no clear D. The CDR3 covers 13 residues. Germline CDR1 is SGHTA and CDR2 is FQGNSA. With 3 bases removed from V and 6 bases from J, the gap between germline ends came to 11 bases. This chain's CDR3 is CASSLGRIAEAFF. The CDR3 DNA sequence: TGTGCCAGCAGCTTGGGCCGTATCGCTGAAGCTTTCTTT.

The chain joins TRBV18 to TRBJ1-2; D remains ambiguous. Between the trimmed V and J ends, which lost 3 bases and 4 bases, there was a span of 12 bases. CDR1 is KGHSH and CDR2 is LQKENI in the germline V gene. The CDR3 contains 14 residues. CDR3 sequence (DNA): TGTGCCAGCTCACCTCTCTTCCCCTCCTATGGCTACACCTTC. It specifies CASSPLFPSYGYTF.

This clone occurred a few times. Other DNA sequences in this sample translate to the same CDR3. The chain links TRBV10-3 to TRBJ1-1, with 7 bases fitting TRBD1. J lost 1 base, V lost 3 bases, and 5 bases had no gene match. The CDR3 has 15 residues. Germline-derived CDR1 and CDR2 are ENHRY and SYGVKD. The CDR3 sequence is CAISDPGQPNTEAFF. In nucleotides, the CDR3 is TGTGCCATCAGTGATCCGGGACAGCCGAACACTGAAGCTTTCTTT.

The J gene is TRBJ2-7, the V gene TRBV25-1; TRBD2 matches at 7 bases. This CDR3 region has 16 residues. V shed 1 base, J shed 3 bases, and the junction held 9 bases outside the gene matches. The germline V gene has CDR1 MGHDK and CDR2 SYGVNS. The CDR3 region has the DNA TGTGCCAGCAGTGAATGGGGAGGGGAGTTCCTCTACGAGCAGTACTTC. Its translation is CASSEWGGEFLYEQYF.

The rearrangement links TRBV5-1 to TRBJ2-1; TRBD2 agrees at 8 bases. The length of the CDR3 is 16 residues. V trimming: 0 bases; J trimming: 5 bases; junction bases outside the gene matches: 7. Per the germline V gene, CDR1 is SGHRS and CDR2 is YFSETQ. Here the CDR3 reads CASSLDLAGLHNEQFF. DNA for the CDR3: TGCGCCAGCAGCTTGGATTTAGCGGGACTCCACAATGAGCAGTTCTTC.

This chain joins TRBV4-3 and TRBJ2-1; D remains ambiguous. This CDR3 has 16 residues. CDR1 LGHNA and CDR2 YSLEER come from the germline V gene. Trimming removed 2 bases from V and 0 bases from J, with 11 bases in between. The CDR3 loop is CASSQSPLFSYNEQFF. As DNA, the CDR3 is TGCGCCAGCAGCCAAAGTCCCCTGTTCTCCTACAATGAGCAGTTCTTC.